This entry features one T cell receptor beta chain sequence. Trimming removed 5 bases at V and 5 bases at J, with 22 bases between. In germline, CDR1 is MNHEY, CDR2 SMNVEV (reference sequence). This CDR3 has 16 amino acids. This specimen comes from a study of blood T cell repertoires in COVID-19. Study details: Some COVID-19 samples were acute and others convalescent; all came from the United States, Italy and Spain. Sample material is recorded as cDNA or gDNA derived from T cells, B-cell-depleted T cells, or PBMCs.

Enrolled during active infection, Seattle patients were then followed longitudinally. Original handling: Amplification with reference gene primers provided the estimates of nucleated cell counts. Assay used: immunoSEQ multiplex PCR; TCRdb lists only in-frame clones, some missing. V and J calls and clone size are given by that table; D and trimming were obtained from the DNA. The repertoire holds about 360,000 clones, with 80% to 90% as singletons. This sequence joins TRBV27 and TRBJ2-7; a possible D gene is TRBD1 (6 bases). The receptor was isolated from an older woman with COVID-19, enrolled during active disease. The sequencing input was peripheral blood. The CDR3 DNA follows: TGTGCCAGCAGTCGCTACCAGGGGATCGGGTCGGACGAGCAGTACTTC. Its protein is CASSRYQGIGSDEQYF.